This entry describes one T cell receptor beta chain. The target antigen is unknown. Some clones are missing from TCRdb's copy, which holds only in-frame ones; the method was immunoSEQ multiplex PCR. The sample holds 50,000 to 70,000 clones, under 90% seen once. The time point is: week 23, last vaccination. Each dose delivered 300 ug of mutant IDH1 20-mer peptide subcutaneously with imiquimod. This specimen comes from a study of a mutant IDH1 vaccine in newly diagnosed glioma. About the study: There were about 62% males and around 40% females among treated patients, whose mean age was 40.4 years. Therapy received beforehand was radiotherapy, temozolomide, or both, with most patients given both.

CDR3 length: 15 amino acids. V lost 4 bases to trimming and J lost 7 bases; unmatched junction nucleotides: 8. The germline CDR1 and CDR2 sequences are LNHDA and SQIVND (reference sequence). The sample in question was PBMCs, obtained from a glioma patient whose treatment included an IDH1 peptide vaccine. The rearrangement joins TRBV19 to TRBJ1-5, with TRBD1 matching 9 bases. The receptor was isolated from a man younger than 30 with glioma. The CDR3 nucleotides read TGTGCCAGTAGTACCTTGGGACAGGGTAACCAGCCCCAGCATTTT. It encodes CASSTLGQGNQPQHF.